What follows are 22 T cell receptor beta chains derived from one specimen sequenced in a study of T-cell memory formation after mild COVID-19. TCRdb ran MiXCR on the 5' RACE reads and lists one entry per CDR3 protein. Of about 440,000 distinct CDR3 sequences listed, 20% are singletons. Sequencing was performed on PBMCs or a T cell subset sorted from them (not recorded which). The receptors come from an adult woman who had mild COVID-19 (a few samples of this study predate the infection). Cell type and time point are not known.

V gene TRBV7-2 combines with J gene TRBJ2-7; D is perhaps TRBD1 or TRBD2 (5 bases each). Trimming removed 2 bases from V and 2 bases from J, with 13 bases in between. Germline V gene sequence: CDR1 SGHTA, CDR2 FQGNSA. The CDR3 is 15 amino acids. The CDR3 spells CASSLTRDRAYEQYF. In nucleotides, the CDR3 is TGTGCCAGCAGCTTAACCCGGGACCGAGCCTACGAGCAGTACTTC.

The V call is TRBV6-6, the J call TRBJ1-5, with TRBD1 as a possible D gene (5 bases). The ends were cut back, 6 bases at V and 4 bases at J, with 13 bases in the middle. Germline CDR1 MNHNY, CDR2 SVGAGI (reference sequence). This CDR3 has 14 residues. DNA of the CDR3: TGTGCCAGCAGCTGGGGGGGGGAAAATCAGCCCCAGCATTTT. It is translated as CASSWGGENQPQHF.

This clonotype was recorded at least ten times. The rearrangement uses TRBV28 and TRBJ2-7; D perhaps matches TRBD2 (6 bases). The CDR3 sequence is 16 residues long. Between the trimmed V and J ends, which lost 4 bases and 7 bases, there was a span of 23 bases. Germline V CDR1 and CDR2: MDHEN, SYDVKM. CDR3 nucleotide sequence: TGTGCCAGCAGTTCCCCCACCGGGACTCCCCTTCGGGAGCAGTACTTC. Translated, it gives CASSSPTGTPLREQYF.

This clonotype was counted only a few times. CDR3 protein: CASNVGTSSYNEQFF. The CDR3 bases are TGTGCCAGCAACGTGGGGACAAGCTCCTACAATGAGCAGTTCTTC. This chain links TRBV3-1 with TRBJ2-1, with D possibly being TRBD1 (6 bases). Germline V gene lookup returns CDR1 LGHDT and CDR2 YNNKEL (reference sequence). The germline V and J ends were trimmed by 7 bases and 0 bases, with 13 bases remaining between them. CDR3 length equals 15 residues.

The chain links TRBV5-1 to TRBJ2-1, with 9 bases aligning to TRBD2. The junction had 15 bases not matched to a gene; V was cut back by 4 bases and J by 10 bases. The CDR3 loop spans 16 amino acids. Germline CDR1 is SGHRS and CDR2 is YFSETQ. The CDR3 nucleotides are TGCGCCAGCAGCATAAAGACCTTAGCGGGAGAAGACGAGCAGTTCTTC. Its translation: CASSIKTLAGEDEQFF.

This clonotype was seen at least ten times. This rearrangement joins TRBV7-9 to TRBJ2-3, with a possible D match to TRBD2 (5 bases). V lost 5 bases, J lost 0 bases, and 15 bases lay in between. Looked up from germline, CDR1 is SEHNR and CDR2 is FQNEAQ (reference sequence). The length of the CDR3 is 16 residues. The CDR3 is CASSGRLGGSTDTQYF. The DNA of the CDR3 is TGTGCCAGCAGCGGCAGATTGGGCGGGAGCACAGATACGCAGTATTTT. The full variable domain, with the rest looked up from reference TRBV7-9 and TRBJ2-3, is DTGVSQNPRHKITKRGQNVTFRCDPISEHNRLYWYRQTLGQGPEFLTYFQNEAQLEKSRLLSDRFSAERPKGSFSTLEIQRTEQGDSAMYLCASSGRLGGSTDTQYFGPGTRLTVL.

There are many counts of this clonotype. The chain has TRBV4-2 and TRBJ2-7; 11 nucleotides match TRBD1. J lost 3 bases, V lost 0 bases, and 4 bases had no gene match. The CDR3 spans 16 residues. The germline gives CDR1 LGHNA, CDR2 YNFKEQ. This CDR3 is CASSQETGTGGYEQYF. The CDR3 nucleotides read TGTGCCAGCAGCCAAGAAACCGGGACAGGGGGCTACGAGCAGTACTTC.

This clonotype came up a few times. V gene TRBV7-8 combines with J gene TRBJ1-1; 9 nucleotides match TRBD1. Germline CDR1 SGHVS, CDR2 FQNEAQ. This CDR3 has 14 residues. V trimming: 5 bases; J trimming: 6 bases; junction bases outside the gene matches: 7. CDR3 residues: CASSVRQGGPEAFF. CDR3 coding DNA: TGTGCCAGCAGCGTACGACAGGGGGGACCTGAAGCTTTCTTT.

This clonotype came up a few times. The chain carries TRBV20-1 and TRBJ2-5, with 7 bases identical to TRBD2. Germline CDR1 is DFQATT and CDR2 is SNEGSKA (reference sequence). The CDR3 has 16 amino acids. Losses at the gene ends were 0 bases for V and 1 base for J; bases not matched to a gene: 8. CDR3 in amino acids: CSARERGSGVQETQYF. The DNA for the CDR3 is TGCAGTGCTAGAGAGCGTGGGAGCGGGGTCCAAGAGACCCAGTACTTC.

The chain couples TRBV12-3 or TRBV12-4 to TRBJ1-4; unclear D gene. Between the trimmed V and J ends, which lost 2 bases and 7 bases, there was a span of 11 bases. The CDR3 is made up of 14 amino acids. Here the CDR3 DNA reads TGTGCCAGCAGTTTAAGGGAGGGCGGTGAAAAACTGTTTTTT. As protein: CASSLREGGEKLFF.

The chain combines TRBV20-1 with TRBJ2-3; the match to TRBD1 covers 8 bases. Germline lookup yields CDR1 DFQATT and CDR2 SNEGSKA (reference sequence). The CDR3 is made up of 18 amino acids. V shed 6 bases, J shed 4 bases, and the junction held 21 bases outside the gene matches. This CDR3 reads CSARDRLMLPNNADTQYF. The CDR3 DNA reads TGCAGTGCACGGGACAGGTTGATGCTCCCCAACAATGCAGATACGCAGTATTTT.

The chain couples TRBV20-1 to TRBJ1-1; 9 positions match TRBD1. The V segment lost 6 bases and the J segment 5 bases; nucleotides outside the gene matches: 13. This CDR3 is built from 15 residues. CDR1 and CDR2 from the germline V gene are DFQATT and SNEGSKA (reference sequence). CDR3 in amino acids: CSARPGTGRGTEAFF. In DNA, the CDR3 is TGCAGTGCCCGTCCCGGGACAGGGAGGGGAACTGAAGCTTTCTTT.

This clonotype occurred a few times. The V call is TRBV12-3 or TRBV12-4, the J call TRBJ2-1, with D possibly TRBD1 on 5 matching bases. V dropped 6 bases and J dropped 0 bases, with 15 bases sitting between them. CDR3 size: 16 residues. The CDR3 loop is CASRTDRTYSYNEQFF. CDR3 nucleotide sequence: TGTGCCAGCAGAACTGACAGAACATACTCCTACAATGAGCAGTTCTTC.

This clonotype was seen only a few times. This chain joins TRBV5-4 and TRBJ1-1; 8 bases line up with TRBD1. Germline CDR1 and CDR2: SGHNT and YYREEE (reference sequence). The CDR3 loop spans 17 amino acids. V shed 2 bases, J shed 1 base, and the junction held 10 bases outside the gene matches. The CDR3 DNA follows: TGTGCCAGCAGCTTCGTGATGGGTGGGACAGGGAACACTGAAGCTTTCTTT. Protein sequence: CASSFVMGGTGNTEAFF.

The CDR3 DNA sequence: TGCAGTGCGCCCGACTCTTCAACTAATGAAAAACTGTTTTTT. Amino acids: CSAPDSSTNEKLFF. The chain combines TRBV20-1 with TRBJ1-4; no clear D. The CDR3 covers 14 residues. Germline CDR1 and CDR2: DFQATT and SNEGSKA (reference sequence). Trimming pared 6 bases from V and 0 bases from J, leaving 11 bases between.

This clonotype was counted many times. The chain joins TRBV7-2 to TRBJ2-2; D is ambiguous. This CDR3 region has 12 residues. Looked up from germline, CDR1 is SGHTA and CDR2 is FQGNSA. V dropped 1 base and J dropped 6 bases, with 3 bases sitting between them. DNA for the CDR3: TGTGCCAGCAGCTTAGAGTCCGGGGAGCTGTTTTTT. The encoded protein is CASSLESGELFF.

The chain recombines TRBV10-3 with TRBJ1-3, with 7 nucleotides matching TRBD1. The J segment lost 0 bases and the V segment lost 5 bases, leaving 7 bases of the junction unmatched. The CDR3 totals 16 residues. The germline V gene encodes CDR1 ENHRY and CDR2 SYGVKD. DNA for the CDR3: TGTGCCATCAGTCCCGGACAGGTCATCTCTGGAAACACCATATATTTT. Amino acids: CAISPGQVISGNTIYF.

This sequence joins TRBV12-3 or TRBV12-4 and TRBJ1-1; perhaps TRBD1 as D (5 bases). This CDR3 contains 11 residues. Trimming took 3 bases from V and 11 from J, leaving 10 bases between them. For the CDR3, the DNA is TGTGCCAGCAGTTTGGGGGATCAGGCTTTCTTT. Translating it yields CASSLGDQAFF.

The V gene is TRBV4-1, the J gene TRBJ2-7, with unresolved D. Germline CDR1 MGHRA, CDR2 YSYEKL. V lost 6 bases, J lost 8 bases, and 11 bases lay in between. The CDR3 length is 11 residues. CDR3 region: CASSLYPQQYF. The CDR3 bases are TGCGCCAGCAGTTTGTACCCTCAGCAGTACTTC.

In its sample, this clonotype was seen a few times. The CDR3 sequence: CASSSGLAGVLYNEQFF. DNA of the CDR3: TGTGCCAGCAGCTCGGGACTAGCGGGGGTCCTCTACAATGAGCAGTTCTTC. This chain uses TRBV7-9 with TRBJ2-1, with 14 bases identical to TRBD2. Germline lookup yields CDR1 SEHNR and CDR2 FQNEAQ (reference sequence). V gave up 4 bases and J gave up 3 bases; unmatched junction bases: 5. The length of the CDR3 is 17 residues.

V usage is TRBV24-1 and J usage is TRBJ1-5; the match to TRBD1 covers 8 bases. CDR1 is KGHDR and CDR2 is SFDVKD in the germline V gene. This CDR3 spans 15 amino acids. The ends lost 6 bases at V and 4 bases at J; junction bases unmatched: 7. This chain's CDR3 is CATSSHRGGNQPQHF. DNA for the CDR3: TGTGCCACCAGTTCGCACAGGGGGGGAAATCAGCCCCAGCATTTT.

This clonotype has a handful of counts. The chain couples TRBV18 to TRBJ2-7, with D perhaps matching TRBD1 (5 bases). Trimming removed 3 bases from V and 6 bases from J, with 15 bases in between. This CDR3 has 14 residues. Germline assignment: CDR1 KGHSH and CDR2 LQKENI. The CDR3 loop is CASSPPAQGGEQYF. Here the CDR3 DNA reads TGTGCCAGCTCACCGCCGGCGCAGGGTGGCGAGCAGTACTTC.